This record covers a single T cell receptor (beta chain). In this sample, this clonotype turned up a few times. Its binding antigen is unknown. It has no much larger one-base neighbor in the sample; base qualities were not kept. Ficoll-Paque density gradient centrifugation was the method used to isolate PBMCs. This sample is drawn from a study of T-cell memory formation after mild COVID-19 (dated by TCRdb to the early 2020s). Broadly, across the study: TCR sequence clusters from the two donors were largely donor specific. Longitudinal TCRalpha and TCRbeta repertoire sequencing tracked T-cell clones expanding and contracting after mild COVID-19 in a couple of donors. Two young, previously healthy adult volunteers, one female and one male, were included in the cohort. What the authors observed across the whole study: SARS-CoV-2 specificity of the second-wave clones peaking on day 37 was not confirmed. Some responding clones were found in pre-infection memory, which suggests that pre-existing cross-reactive memory T cells took part in the SARS-CoV-2 response. Contracting CD4+ clones appeared mostly in the CM and EM memory subsets, whereas CD8+ clones were enriched in EMRA. The study included only a couple of mild cases, and larger cohorts that include severe cases with pre-infection samples were judged to be necessary. Balanced CD4/CD8 phenotypes were observed for clones contracting from day 15 to 85, whereas a bias towards CD4+ was observed for a second wave of clones expanding from day 15 to 37.

Sequenced on an Illumina NovaSeq 6000. TCRalpha and TCRbeta cDNA libraries were constructed by 5'RACE with constant-segment primers, with sample barcodes and unique molecular identifiers being introduced. Trizol reagent was used to extract RNA from every sample. Library amplification was performed in two PCR steps, and a second sample barcode and Illumina TruSeq adapters were introduced in the second step. Libraries were sequenced on an Illumina NovaSeq with 2 x 150 bp paired-end reads. The authors' analysis ran thus. Reads were demultiplexed and collapsed into UMI-guided consensus sequences with migec v1.2.7. Using mixcr v2.1.11, UMI consensuses were aligned to TRA and TRB V and J templates and then assembled into clonotypes. Clonotypes were classified as expanded or contracted when called significant by both edgeR and NoisET, with noise models trained on biological replicates. For edgeR calls, the thresholds were a false discovery rate-adjusted p below 0.01 and a log2 fold-change of 1. As an exploratory analysis of dynamics, PCA with hierarchical clustering was applied to max-normalized trajectories of the 1000 most abundant clonotypes. Separately sequenced CD4+ and CD8+ repertoires were used to assign a CD4 or CD8 phenotype to each responding clone. In TCRdb, the public reads were trimmed at Q25 with fastp and aligned with MiXCR, with productive beta chains retained. Rows merge per CDR3 protein into single entries with the most common DNA and genes. The V and J calls were determined by TCRdb, not by the authors. The sample contains around 340,000 distinct CDR3 sequences, roughly an eighth of them found a single time. The ten largest clones add up to 20% to 25% of the sample.

The TCR was taken from a man between 18 and 35 years old who had mild COVID-19 (a few samples of this study predate the infection). The sample titles of this study are shuffled in the database, so cell type and time point are left out; the donor was told from shared clones. The sequenced sample consisted of PBMCs or a T cell subset sorted from them (not recorded which).

The CDR3 sequence is CSVDGTKTGELFF. DNA sequence: TGCAGCGTAGACGGGACAAAGACCGGGGAGCTGTTTTTT. The sequence joins TRBV29-1 to TRBJ2-2, with a weak D call of TRBD1 (6 bases match). V is cut by 6 bases and J by 5 bases, and the space between the germline ends is 13 bases. Inclusive of the bounding cysteine and phenylalanine, the CDR3 is 13 residues long. The DNA shown is the 39-base CDR3, in frame from base 1. The germline V gene yields SQVTM for CDR1 and ANQGSEA for CDR2.